Reported below is one T cell receptor beta chain. The antigen is unknown. This sample was included in a study of T cells after yellow fever vaccination. Findings of the study overall: Abundant bulk-population clonotypes could contaminate the FACS-sorted repertoires.

The CDR3 is made up of 13 amino acids. Germline CDR1 reads MDHEN; CDR2 reads SYDVKM. Trimming left V 1 base short and J 8 bases short, with 11 bases between. TCRdb re-called the 5' RACE reads with MiXCR, one entry per CDR3 protein. This sample has a few hundred thousand distinct CDR3 sequences; roughly 8.4% occur once, and the top ten carry about 16%. The sample in question was PBMCs, obtained approximately 47 days after the first yellow fever vaccination. The rearrangement joins TRBV28 to TRBJ1-2; the D is unclear. The TCR sequence derives from a man younger than 35 who received the YFV17D yellow fever vaccine. CDR3 amino acids: CASSLSGIGGYTF. The CDR3 nucleotides are TGTGCCAGCAGTTTATCGGGGATAGGAGGCTACACCTTC.